This T cell receptor beta chain emerged from a study of T-cell memory formation after mild COVID-19. Whole-study context: Clusters were largely donor specific. Notes on the study in general: Clones that contracted clustered mainly in CM and EM if CD4+ and in EMRA if CD8+. There were some responding clones in pre-infection memory, which suggested that cross-reactive memory had joined. Contracting clones, day 15 to 85, had balanced CD4/CD8, and later expanders favored CD4+.

The CDR3 length is 14 residues. The V gene's germline CDR1 is SGHTA and CDR2 FQGNSA. There are a few counts of this clonotype. The antigen remains undetermined. At one end the junction does not follow the germline gene, possibly because of a read error. TCRdb reanalysed the 5' RACE reads using MiXCR and keeps one entry per CDR3 protein. The sample shows 400,000 to 450,000 distinct CDR3 sequences, more than 15% of them seen only once. Specimen: PBMCs or a T cell subset sorted from them (not recorded which). The chain has TRBV7-2 and TRBJ1-2; D unclear. The TCR sequence derives from a man younger than 35 who had mild COVID-19 (a few samples of this study predate the infection). Cell type and time point are not known. CDR3 loop: CASSLRITNYDYTF. The CDR3 DNA sequence: TGTGCCAGCAGCTTACGCATAACTAACTATGACTACACCTTC.